A single sample is the source of the 18 T cell receptor beta chains below, sequenced in a study of T cells in Graves' hyperthyroidism and ophthalmopathy. Amplification of TCR beta CDR3 regions used RNA as the template. HTBI primers were the set used in a first-round RT-PCR of the TCR CDR3. TCRdb re-called the multiplex PCR reads with MiXCR, one entry per CDR3 protein. The sample has 300,000 to 400,000 distinct CDR3 sequences, 13% seen once. Sequenced input: blood. These receptors all come from a woman between 18 and 30 years old with Graves' hyperthyroidism.

The sample holds many counts of this clonotype. V is TRBV28 and J is TRBJ2-7, with TRBD2 matching over 10 bases. Germline CDR1 reads MDHEN; CDR2 reads SYDVKM. V was clipped by 2 bases and J by 6 bases; unmatched bases: 10. The CDR3 totals 16 residues. The CDR3 sequence is CASSLLSSGRAGEQYF. The CDR3 coding sequence is TGTGCCAGCAGTTTACTTTCCAGCGGGAGGGCTGGCGAGCAGTACTTC.

This chain connects TRBV19 to TRBJ2-7, with 11 positions matching TRBD2. Germline CDR1 reads LNHDA; CDR2 reads SQIVND (reference sequence). V gave up 0 bases and J gave up 7 bases; unmatched junction bases: 5. This CDR3 spans 15 amino acids. The DNA for the CDR3 is TGTGCCAGTAGTATAGAAACTAGCGGGAGTAAGGAGCAGTACTTC. Translating it yields CASSIETSGSKEQYF. Full variable domain (remainder filled in from reference TRBV19 and TRBJ2-7): DGGITQSPKYLFRKEGQNVTLSCEQNLNHDAMYWYRQDPGQGLRLIYYSQIVNDFQKGDIAEGYSVSREKKESFPLTVTSAQKNPTAFYLCASSIETSGSKEQYFGPGTRLTVT.

The J gene is TRBJ1-3, the V gene TRBV6-1; no firm D call. This CDR3 region has 16 residues. Trimming removed 0 bases from V and 2 bases from J, with 11 bases in between. The V gene's germline CDR1 is MNHNS and CDR2 SASEGT. The CDR3 DNA reads TGTGCCAGCAGTGAAGCGACGGGCCTTACTGGAAACACCATATATTTT. This sequence encodes CASSEATGLTGNTIYF.

This clonotype has ten or more counts. The V gene is TRBV15, the J gene TRBJ1-2, with 8 bases fitting TRBD1. The V and J ends lost 3 bases and 3 bases, in that order; junction bases with no gene match: 3. The CDR3 has 14 residues. CDR1 and CDR2 (germline): LNHNV, YYDKDF (reference sequence). The CDR3 DNA reads as TGTGCCACCAGCAGTGGACAGGGCCACTATGGCTACACCTTC. Translating it yields CATSSGQGHYGYTF.

This clonotype was seen ten or more times. The V and J genes are TRBV20-1 and TRBJ1-1; no reliable D call. V dropped 0 bases and J dropped 1 base, with 6 bases sitting between them. Germline V gene data show CDR1 as DFQATT and CDR2 as SNEGSKA (reference sequence). The CDR3 covers 13 residues. CDR3: CSARERWNTEAFF. CDR3 bases: TGCAGTGCTAGAGAGAGGTGGAACACTGAAGCTTTCTTT.

This sequence joins TRBV4-3 and TRBJ1-2; perhaps TRBD1 as D (5 bases). Trimming removed 1 base at V and 6 bases at J, with 21 bases between. The CDR3 is 17 amino acids. The germline gives CDR1 LGHNA, CDR2 YSLEER. Written as DNA, the CDR3 is TGCGCCAGCAGCCAAGGTAGCATGGACGGCGGGGGGGATGGCTACACCTTC. Amino acids: CASSQGSMDGGGDGYTF.

About this clonotype: The junction differs from germline at one of its ends, possibly a read error. This chain joins TRBV5-6 and TRBJ2-7; TRBD1 aligns across 7 bases. The length of the CDR3 is 14 residues. The germline V gene encodes CDR1 SGHDT and CDR2 YYEEEE. CDR3: CASTLEAGGYEQYF. The DNA for the CDR3 is TGTGCCAGCACCTTGGAAGCAGGGGGCTACGAGCAGTACTTC.

Many counts were recorded for this clonotype. V is TRBV11-1 and J is TRBJ2-7; D is perhaps TRBD1 (6 bases). Germline CDR1 is SGHAT and CDR2 is FQDESV (reference sequence). V lost 3 bases to trimming and J lost 2 bases, with 11 bases between them. The CDR3 contains 14 residues. CDR3 bases: TGTGCCAGCAGCTTGGATGGACAGCCCTACGAGCAGTACTTC. Amino acid sequence: CASSLDGQPYEQYF.

This clonotype showed up just a few times. This may arise from a read error, as a much more abundant clone is one base away. The genes are TRBV30 and TRBJ1-1; D remains ambiguous. This CDR3 region has 13 residues. Germline values: CDR1 GTSNPN, CDR2 SVGIG (reference sequence). V lost 1 base and J lost 2, with 8 bases in between. CDR3 in amino acids: CAWSAHSNTEAFF. CDR3 in DNA: TGTGCCTGGAGTGCACATTCTAACACTGAAGCTTTCTTT.

The sample holds many counts of this clonotype. The V call is TRBV6-1, the J call TRBJ1-2, with D unresolved. Germline loops: CDR1 MNHNS, CDR2 SASEGT. Trimming took off 6 bases at V and 10 bases at J, with 9 bases between the two ends. This CDR3 is built from 10 residues. CDR3 bases: TGTGCCAGCAGGATGATAGACTACACCTTC. Its translation: CASRMIDYTF.

The chain has TRBV10-3 and TRBJ1-2, with 10 bases that match TRBD1. This CDR3 is 17 amino acids long. Germline V gene data show CDR1 as ENHRY and CDR2 as SYGVKD. J gave up 4 bases and V 0 bases, and 8 bases lay outside the gene matches. The DNA of the CDR3 is TGTGCCATCAGTGAGTCGATATCGAGGGACAGGGGCTATGGCTACACCTTC. It specifies CAISESISRDRGYGYTF.

In regard to this clonotype: This could be a read error, since a much larger clone is one nucleotide away. Without the conserved terminal phenylalanine or tryptophan, this CDR3 likely stems from a read error. This chain connects TRBV6-1 to TRBJ1-1, with unresolved D. The germline V gene encodes CDR1 MNHNS and CDR2 SASEGT. The CDR3 length is 12 residues. The V end was cut by 5 bases, the J end by 1 base, with 5 bases between. DNA for the CDR3: TGTGCCAGCAGTCGTCAGAACACTGAAGCTTTCTCT. Translation: CASSRQNTEAFS.

This clonotype was recorded many times. The DNA of the CDR3 is TGTGCCAGCAGCTTGGACCCACGGGGGGGGGGACAGTACTTC. As protein: CASSLDPRGGGQYF. The rearrangement uses TRBV7-2 and TRBJ2-5, with 8 bases fitting TRBD2. CDR1 and CDR2 from the germline V gene are SGHTA and FQGNSA. Losses at the gene ends were 3 bases for V and 11 bases for J; bases not matched to a gene: 11. This CDR3 is 14 amino acids long.

The chain joins TRBV4-2 to TRBJ1-4; D uncertain. Trimming left V 0 bases short and J 6 bases short, with 11 bases between. In germline, CDR1 is LGHNA, CDR2 YNFKEQ. The CDR3 is 15 amino acids. The CDR3 spells CASSQEWPAYEKLFF. CDR3 DNA sequence: TGTGCCAGCAGCCAAGAATGGCCAGCCTATGAAAAACTGTTTTTT.

This clonotype was detected many times. The chain employs TRBV7-3 and TRBJ2-3; D is possibly TRBD2 (7 bases). The CDR3 runs to 13 residues. Per the germline V gene, CDR1 is SGHTA and CDR2 is FQGTGA. V lost 8 bases to trimming and J lost 2 bases, with 11 bases between them. CDR3 residues: CASGEGVTDTQYF. The CDR3 nucleotides are TGTGCCAGCGGGGAGGGGGTCACAGATACGCAGTATTTT.

This clonotype occurred many times. CDR3 sequence (DNA): TGTGCCAGCAGTTTACAGGGAATCGGAGGTCAGCCCCAGCATTTT. Its protein product is CASSLQGIGGQPQHF. The chain couples TRBV12-3 or TRBV12-4 to TRBJ1-5; tentatively, D is TRBD1 (5 bases). CDR3 length: 15 amino acids. The V and J ends lost 2 bases and 6 bases respectively, with 14 bases between them.

This chain connects TRBV20-1 to TRBJ2-3, with 10 bases that match TRBD2. CDR3 length: 16 amino acids. The J segment lost 5 bases and the V segment lost 4 bases, leaving 12 bases of the junction unmatched. Germline-derived CDR1 and CDR2 are DFQATT and SNEGSKA (reference sequence). CDR3: CSATNPGLAERDTQYF. CDR3 bases: TGCAGTGCTACGAACCCTGGACTAGCGGAACGAGATACGCAGTATTTT.

V gene TRBV18 combines with J gene TRBJ2-2; D is possibly TRBD1 or TRBD2 (6 bases each). V was clipped by 0 bases and J by 2 bases, with 10 bases between them. The CDR3 consists of 16 residues. Per the germline V gene, CDR1 is KGHSH and CDR2 is LQKENI. Here the CDR3 reads CASSPPYGGNTGELFF. DNA for the CDR3: TGTGCCAGCTCACCACCCTACGGGGGCAACACCGGGGAGCTGTTTTTT. Looking up the rest from reference TRBV18 and TRBJ2-2 gives the full variable domain: NAGVMQNPRHLVRRRGQEARLRCSPMKGHSHVYWYRQLPEEGLKFMVYLQKENIIDESGMPKERFSAEFPKEGPSILRIQQVVRGDSAAYFCASSPPYGGNTGELFFGEGSRLTVL.